This T cell receptor beta chain was retrieved from a study of blood T cell repertoires in COVID-19. Sequenced by immunoSEQ multiplex PCR; TCRdb stores in-frame clones only, minus some. There are approximately 320,000 clones in the sample; about nine tenths occur only once, and 2% to 3% lies in the top ten. Germline CDR1 is MNHEY and CDR2 is SMNVEV (reference sequence). V was shortened by 0 bases and J by 3 bases, with 21 bases between the two germline ends. This CDR3 is built from 19 residues. The gene calls are TRBV27 and TRBJ1-5, with TRBD1 as a possible D gene (6 bases). Input material: PBMCs or T cells enriched from blood (not recorded which). This sequence was found in a man in his 60s who had recovered from COVID-19. CDR3 nucleotides: TGTGCCAGCAGTTTATCTGCGCGTCCTGGGGGCGTAACCAATCAGCCCCAGCATTTT. Protein: CASSLSARPGGVTNQPQHF.